This entry features one TCR beta chain sequence. These data are taken from a study of cytomegalovirus exposure and HLA in healthy donors. PCR used 60 Vbeta primers and 13 Jbeta primers. The table came from immunoSEQ multiplex PCR; TCRdb's copy has only in-frame clones and leaves some out. Among 150,000 to 200,000 clones listed, more than 75% were seen once. Germline V lookup: CDR1 SEHNR, CDR2 FQNEAQ (reference sequence). The CDR3 runs 15 residues. V dropped 1 base and J dropped 3 bases, with 9 bases sitting between them. The receptor was isolated from a woman in her 50s in good health and CMV-seropositive. Sequenced: PBMCs. The chain combines TRBV7-9 with TRBJ1-4, with D possibly matching TRBD1 (6 bases). Here the CDR3 DNA reads TGTGCCAGCAGCTTAGGCAGGGGCCCTAATGAAAAACTGTTTTTT. Translation gives CASSLGRGPNEKLFF. Using reference TRBV7-9 and TRBJ1-4 for the parts outside the CDR3, the full variable domain is DTGVSQNPRHKITKRGQNVTFRCDPISEHNRLYWYRQTLGQGPEFLTYFQNEAQLEKSRLLSDRFSAERPKGSFSTLEIQRTEQGDSAMYLCASSLGRGPNEKLFFGSGTQLSVL.